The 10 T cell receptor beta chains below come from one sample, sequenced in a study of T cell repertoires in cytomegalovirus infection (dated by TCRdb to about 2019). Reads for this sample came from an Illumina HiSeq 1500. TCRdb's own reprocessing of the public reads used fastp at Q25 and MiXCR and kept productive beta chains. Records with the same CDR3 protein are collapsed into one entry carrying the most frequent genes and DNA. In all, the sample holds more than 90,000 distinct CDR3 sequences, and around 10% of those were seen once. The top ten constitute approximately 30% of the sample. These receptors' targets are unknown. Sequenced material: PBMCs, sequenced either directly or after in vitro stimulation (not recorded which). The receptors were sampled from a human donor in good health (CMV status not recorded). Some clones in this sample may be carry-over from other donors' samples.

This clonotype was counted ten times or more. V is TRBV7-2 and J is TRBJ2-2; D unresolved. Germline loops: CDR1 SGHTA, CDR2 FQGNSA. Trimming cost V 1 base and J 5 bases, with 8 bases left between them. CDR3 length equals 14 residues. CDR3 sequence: CASSLEYGTGELFF. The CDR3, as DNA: TGTGCCAGCAGCTTAGAATACGGGACCGGGGAGCTGTTTTTT.

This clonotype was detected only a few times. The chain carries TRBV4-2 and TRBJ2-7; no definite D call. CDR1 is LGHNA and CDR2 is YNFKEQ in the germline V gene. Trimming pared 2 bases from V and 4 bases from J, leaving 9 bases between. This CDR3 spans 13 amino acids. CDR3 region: CASSQQTGYEQYF. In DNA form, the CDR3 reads TGTGCCAGCAGCCAACAGACCGGATACGAGCAGTACTTC.

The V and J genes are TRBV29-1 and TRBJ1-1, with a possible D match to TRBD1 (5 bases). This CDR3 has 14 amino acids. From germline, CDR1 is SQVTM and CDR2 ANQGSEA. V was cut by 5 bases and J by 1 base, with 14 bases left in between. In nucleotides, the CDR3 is TGCAGCGTTAGCGGCGGGGCTGGGAACACTGAAGCTTTCTTT. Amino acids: CSVSGGAGNTEAFF.

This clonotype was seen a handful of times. CDR3 in DNA: TGTGCCAGCAGCTTCTGGACAGACATGAACACTGAAGCTTTCTTT. Its translation is CASSFWTDMNTEAFF. This rearrangement joins TRBV11-3 to TRBJ1-1, with TRBD1 as a possible D gene (6 bases). This CDR3 is built from 15 residues. V lost 3 bases and J lost 0, with 11 bases in between. In germline, CDR1 is SGHNT, CDR2 YENEEA.

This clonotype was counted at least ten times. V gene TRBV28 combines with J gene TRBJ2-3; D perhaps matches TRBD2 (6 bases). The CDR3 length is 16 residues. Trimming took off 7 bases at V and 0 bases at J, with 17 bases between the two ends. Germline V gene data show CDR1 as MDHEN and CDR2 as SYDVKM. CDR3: CASTPPAGRSTDTQYF. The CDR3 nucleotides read TGTGCCAGCACCCCTCCGGCGGGGAGGAGCACAGATACGCAGTATTTT.

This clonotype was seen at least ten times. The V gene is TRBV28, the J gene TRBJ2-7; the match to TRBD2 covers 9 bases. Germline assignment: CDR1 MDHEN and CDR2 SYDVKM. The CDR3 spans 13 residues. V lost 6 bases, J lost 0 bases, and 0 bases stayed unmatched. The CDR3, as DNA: TGTGCCAGCAGACTAGCGGGCTCCTACGAGCAGTACTTC. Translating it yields CASRLAGSYEQYF.

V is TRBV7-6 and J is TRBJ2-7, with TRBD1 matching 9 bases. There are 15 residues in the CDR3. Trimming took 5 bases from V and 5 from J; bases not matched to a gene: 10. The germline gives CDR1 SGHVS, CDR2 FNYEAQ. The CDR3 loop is CASSPRTGVQHEQYF. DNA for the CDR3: TGTGCCAGCAGCCCCCGGACAGGGGTGCAGCACGAGCAGTACTTC.

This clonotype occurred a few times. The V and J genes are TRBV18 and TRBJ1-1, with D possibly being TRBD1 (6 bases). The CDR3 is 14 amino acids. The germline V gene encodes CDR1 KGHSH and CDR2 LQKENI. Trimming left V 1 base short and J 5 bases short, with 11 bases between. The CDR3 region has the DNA TGTGCCAGCTCACCACGGCACAGGGAAACTGAAGCTTTCTTT. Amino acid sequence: CASSPRHRETEAFF.

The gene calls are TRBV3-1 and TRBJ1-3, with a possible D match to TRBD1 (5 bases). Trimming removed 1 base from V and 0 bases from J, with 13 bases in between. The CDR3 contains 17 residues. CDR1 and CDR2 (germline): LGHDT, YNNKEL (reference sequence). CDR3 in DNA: TGTGCCAGCAGCCAAGGTTTGCAGGGTCGCTCTGGAAACACCATATATTTT. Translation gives CASSQGLQGRSGNTIYF.

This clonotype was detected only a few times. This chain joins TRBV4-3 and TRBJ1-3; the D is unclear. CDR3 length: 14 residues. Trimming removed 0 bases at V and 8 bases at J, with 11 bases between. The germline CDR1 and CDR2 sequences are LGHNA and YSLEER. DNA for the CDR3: TGCGCCAGCAGCCAAGAGTGGGAACCGGACACCATATATTTT. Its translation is CASSQEWEPDTIYF.